This T cell receptor beta chain was profiled in a study of cytotoxic CD8 clonotypes in ibrutinib-treated CLL. Overall study: The authors obtained response samples at a median of about 11 months of treatment, range 6 to 36.

Study results and limitations: On treatment, the uncommon public clonotypes contracted or remained stable.

Worth noting for this clone: Its matching antigen is unknown.

Repertoires were generated with immunoSEQ multiplex PCR, while TCRdb's copy carries only in-frame clones and drops some. This table has over 250,000 clones, roughly 76% appearing once. The sequence derives from a human donor with chronic lymphocytic leukemia. The material was PBMCs, obtained at disease progression, from a patient treated with ibrutinib.

CDR3 amino acids: CARRPPAPDTQYF. CDR3 nucleotides: TGTGCCAGAAGACCACCCGCTCCAGATACGCAGTATTTT. V gene TRBV2 combines with J gene TRBJ2-3, with no clear D. Germline CDR1 and CDR2: SNHLY and FYNNEI. The length of the CDR3 is 13 residues. V dropped 9 bases and J dropped 4 bases, with 14 bases sitting between them.